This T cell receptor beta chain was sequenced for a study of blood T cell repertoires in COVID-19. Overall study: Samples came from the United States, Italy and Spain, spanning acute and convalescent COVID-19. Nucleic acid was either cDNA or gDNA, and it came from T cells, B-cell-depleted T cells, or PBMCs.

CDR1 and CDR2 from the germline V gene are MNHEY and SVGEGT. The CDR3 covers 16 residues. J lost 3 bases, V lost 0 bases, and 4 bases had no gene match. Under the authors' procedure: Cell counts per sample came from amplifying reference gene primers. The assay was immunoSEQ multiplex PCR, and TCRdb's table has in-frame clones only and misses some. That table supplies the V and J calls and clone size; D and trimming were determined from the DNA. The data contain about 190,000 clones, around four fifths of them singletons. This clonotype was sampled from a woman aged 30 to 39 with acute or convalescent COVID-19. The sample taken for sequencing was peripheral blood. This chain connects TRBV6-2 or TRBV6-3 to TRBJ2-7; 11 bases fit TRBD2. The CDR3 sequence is CASSYSRLAGNYEQYF. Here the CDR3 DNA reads TGTGCCAGCAGTTACTCGAGACTAGCGGGGAACTACGAGCAGTACTTC.